These 20 T cell receptor beta chains share one sample of origin, sequenced in a study of blood T cell repertoires in COVID-19. Repertoires were generated with immunoSEQ multiplex PCR, while TCRdb's copy carries only in-frame clones and drops some. The data contain 85,000 to 130,000 clones, under 85% of them singletons. The sample comprised peripheral blood. All receptors come from a woman aged 60-75 years with acute or convalescent COVID-19.

This chain links TRBV11-1 with TRBJ1-1, with 7 bases matching TRBD1. This CDR3 is built from 15 residues. Germline loops: CDR1 SGHAT, CDR2 FQDESV (reference sequence). V dropped 5 bases and J dropped 3; count of bases not matched to a gene: 9. The CDR3 sequence is CASSRDRAKDTEAFF. CDR3 coding DNA: TGTGCCAGCAGCCGCGACAGGGCCAAGGACACTGAAGCTTTCTTT.

V usage is TRBV6-1 and J usage is TRBJ2-1; D may be TRBD1 (6 bases). This CDR3 region has 16 residues. The germline V gene encodes CDR1 MNHNS and CDR2 SASEGT. V shed 2 bases and J shed 4 bases, with 15 bases lying between them. CDR3 in amino acids: CASSERGRGKYNEQFF. The CDR3 DNA reads as TGTGCCAGCAGTGAACGGGGCAGGGGCAAATACAATGAGCAGTTCTTC.

The chain recombines TRBV30 with TRBJ1-5; 9 bases fit TRBD1. Germline V gene lookup returns CDR1 GTSNPN and CDR2 SVGIG (reference sequence). The CDR3 length is 18 residues. J was trimmed by 5 bases and V by 1 base; bases with no gene match: 15. The CDR3 reads CAWSGGAQGATFDQPQHF. The CDR3 DNA is TGTGCCTGGAGTGGTGGGGCACAGGGGGCTACGTTCGATCAGCCCCAGCATTTT.

CDR3 DNA sequence: TGTGCCAGCAGCAGACCGACAGCCACCGGGGAGCTGTTTTTT. This gives the protein CASSRPTATGELFF. The chain links TRBV5-4 to TRBJ2-2; D might be TRBD1 (5 bases). Germline-derived CDR1 and CDR2 are SGHNT and YYREEE (reference sequence). V gave up 4 bases and J gave up 4 bases, with 11 bases separating them. CDR3 length: 14 residues.

This chain uses TRBV2 with TRBJ1-2, with TRBD1 identical over 9 bases. From germline, CDR1 is SNHLY and CDR2 FYNNEI. The CDR3 spans 15 residues. The V and J ends lost 1 base and 3 bases, in that order; junction bases with no gene match: 3. The CDR3 DNA reads as TGTGCCAGCAGTGAAGGACAGGGGGAATACTATGGCTACACCTTC. Translated, it gives CASSEGQGEYYGYTF.

The chain combines TRBV27 with TRBJ1-6, with 7 bases fitting TRBD1. The germline V gene encodes CDR1 MNHEY and CDR2 SMNVEV (reference sequence). The CDR3 totals 13 residues. Unmatched junction bases numbered 5, after V lost 6 bases and J lost 9 bases. The CDR3 sequence is CASRIPGGSPLHF. CDR3 coding DNA: TGTGCCAGCAGAATACCAGGGGGTTCACCCCTCCACTTT.

The chain uses TRBV19 and TRBJ1-2; TRBD1 agrees at 9 bases. Trimming cost V 5 bases and J 5 bases; bases outside gene matches: 6. CDR3 size: 14 residues. Germline CDR1 is LNHDA and CDR2 is SQIVND (reference sequence). The CDR3 coding sequence is TGTGCCAGTAGTGAACGGGACAGGGCGTATGGCTACACCTTC. It codes for CASSERDRAYGYTF. The variable domain in full, with the rest retrieved from reference TRBV19 and TRBJ1-2, is DGGITQSPKYLFRKEGQNVTLSCEQNLNHDAMYWYRQDPGQGLRLIYYSQIVNDFQKGDIAEGYSVSREKKESFPLTVTSAQKNPTAFYLCASSERDRAYGYTFGSGTRLTVV.

The chain is built from TRBV24-1 and TRBJ2-3; 9 positions match TRBD1. The germline V gene encodes CDR1 KGHDR and CDR2 SFDVKD. The CDR3 has 16 amino acids. V lost 3 bases to trimming and J lost 5 bases; unmatched junction nucleotides: 8. For the CDR3, the DNA is TGTGCCACCAGTGATAACCGGGACAGGGCGGGAGATACGCAGTATTTT. As protein: CATSDNRDRAGDTQYF.

The V and J genes are TRBV11-2 and TRBJ1-1; TRBD1 is a possible D gene (6 bases). This CDR3 comprises 14 residues. CDR1 is SGHAT, CDR2 FQNNGV, per germline. V lost 1 base, J lost 3 bases, and 9 bases lay in between. The CDR3 protein is CASSLGPGDTEAFF. CDR3 sequence (DNA): TGTGCCAGCAGCTTAGGACCAGGGGACACTGAAGCTTTCTTT.

This chain joins TRBV5-1 and TRBJ2-1; 13 bases map to TRBD2. The CDR3 consists of 15 residues. From germline, CDR1 is SGHRS and CDR2 YFSETQ. V trimming: 4 bases; J trimming: 8 bases; junction bases outside the gene matches: 6. CDR3 loop: CASSRGLAGTDEQFF. The CDR3 coding sequence is TGCGCCAGCAGCCGGGGACTAGCGGGGACCGATGAGCAGTTCTTC.

V usage is TRBV5-1 and J usage is TRBJ1-1; D possibly corresponds to TRBD1 (6 bases). Per the germline V gene, CDR1 is SGHRS and CDR2 is YFSETQ. The ends were cut back, 2 bases at V and 5 bases at J, with 13 bases in the middle. The CDR3 is 14 amino acids. The CDR3 region has the DNA TGCGCCAGCAGCTTAGGGGGGGCTATGACTGAAGCTTTCTTT. Amino acid sequence: CASSLGGAMTEAFF.

This chain connects TRBV29-1 to TRBJ2-3, with D maybe TRBD2 (7 bases). The CDR3 is 11 residues long. V lost 8 bases, J lost 6 bases, and 12 bases lay in between. Germline-derived CDR1 and CDR2 are SQVTM and ANQGSEA. The CDR3 coding sequence is TGCAGCTCGGGGGGCAGGGATACGCAGTATTTT. Translating gives CSSGGRDTQYF.

This clone was seen only a few times. This chain joins TRBV6-5 and TRBJ1-1, with D possibly being TRBD1 (5 bases). Germline assignment: CDR1 MNHEY and CDR2 SVGAGI. V dropped 7 bases and J dropped 0 bases, with 15 bases sitting between them. This CDR3 is built from 15 residues. CDR3 loop: CASTSGGRMNTEAFF. CDR3 DNA sequence: TGTGCCAGCACCAGCGGGGGTAGGATGAACACTGAAGCTTTCTTT.

The chain has TRBV5-1 and TRBJ2-7; tentative D call: TRBD2 (5 bases). Germline CDR1 is SGHRS and CDR2 is YFSETQ. Deletions cut 0 bases from V and 7 bases from J, with 14 bases between. CDR3 length: 14 amino acids. CDR3 sequence: CASSLAGELREQYF. The CDR3 DNA is TGCGCCAGCAGCTTGGCTGGGGAGTTACGGGAGCAGTACTTC.

Judged by abundance, this clone is medium-sized. The genes are TRBV6-2 or TRBV6-3 and TRBJ2-3; TRBD2 aligns across 7 bases. This CDR3 comprises 15 residues. J was trimmed by 2 bases and V by 4 bases; bases with no gene match: 6. From germline, CDR1 is MNHEY and CDR2 SVGEGT. CDR3 residues: CASSSQGGATDTQYF. The DNA of the CDR3 is TGTGCCAGCAGTTCCCAGGGAGGGGCCACAGATACGCAGTATTTT.

The CDR3 DNA is TGTGCCAGCAGCCCTCCGGACAGGGATGTCGGCGAGCAGTACTTC. This codes for CASSPPDRDVGEQYF. The rearrangement joins TRBV11-3 to TRBJ2-7; 8 nucleotides align to TRBD1. The V and J ends lost 5 bases and 6 bases, in that order; junction bases with no gene match: 12. Germline CDR1 reads SGHNT; CDR2 reads YENEEA. The CDR3 covers 15 residues.

The rearrangement uses TRBV6-5 and TRBJ2-2; D is unresolved. In germline, CDR1 is MNHEY, CDR2 SVGAGI. Trimming cost V 0 bases and J 6 bases, with 8 bases left between them. The length of the CDR3 is 14 residues. Here the CDR3 reads CASSYSSVPGELFF. In DNA, the CDR3 is TGTGCCAGCAGTTACTCGAGCGTGCCCGGGGAGCTGTTTTTT.

V usage is TRBV18 and J usage is TRBJ1-1, with 9 bases that match TRBD1. CDR1 is KGHSH and CDR2 is LQKENI in the germline V gene. The length of the CDR3 is 18 residues. V lost 1 base, J lost 1 base, and 10 bases stayed unmatched. CDR3 nucleotides: TGTGCCAGCTCACCACTCATACAGGGGGCTGGCGGGAACACTGAAGCTTTCTTT. It codes for CASSPLIQGAGGNTEAFF.

This chain connects TRBV7-9 to TRBJ1-1; possible D gene TRBD1, 6 bases. Per germline, CDR1 SEHNR and CDR2 FQNEAQ (reference sequence). V was clipped by 5 bases and J by 4 bases, with 17 bases between them. This CDR3 is 15 amino acids long. CDR3 sequence (DNA): TGTGCCAGCAGCCTCCGGGGGGGGGCGAGCACTGAAGCTTTCTTT. Translating gives CASSLRGGASTEAFF. Using reference TRBV7-9 and TRBJ1-1 for the parts outside the CDR3, the full variable domain is DTGVSQNPRHKITKRGQNVTFRCDPISEHNRLYWYRQTLGQGPEFLTYFQNEAQLEKSRLLSDRFSAERPKGSFSTLEIQRTEQGDSAMYLCASSLRGGASTEAFFGQGTRLTVV.

The CDR3 loop reads CASSIGRGYNEQFF. CDR3 DNA sequence: TGTGCCAGTAGTATCGGAAGGGGCTACAATGAGCAGTTCTTC. The rearrangement links TRBV19 to TRBJ2-1; TRBD1 might be the D (5 bases). V lost 3 bases to trimming and J lost 3 bases, with 9 bases between them. This CDR3 is 14 amino acids long. Germline CDR1 and CDR2: LNHDA and SQIVND (reference sequence).